This TCR beta chain was sequenced for a study of blood T cell repertoires in COVID-19. Study overall: The origin of the acute and convalescent COVID-19 samples was the United States, Italy and Spain. PBMCs, B-cell-depleted T cells, or T cells provided the cDNA or gDNA that made up the material.

CDR3 length equals 14 residues. Germline assignment: CDR1 MNHEY and CDR2 SVGAGI. V shed 5 bases and J 7 bases; nucleotides not matched to a gene: 6. Original processing methods: Amplification of reference gene primers was used by the study to estimate nucleated cell counts. Here immunoSEQ multiplex PCR was the method, and the copy in TCRdb shows in-frame clones only, minus some. V and J calls and clone size are copied from that table; D and trimming were computed from the DNA. The sample holds about 150,000 clones, roughly nine tenths seen once. The source material was peripheral blood. The genes are TRBV6-5 and TRBJ1-4; TRBD1 matches 8 bases. The receptor's source is a man aged 50-60 years with acute or convalescent COVID-19. CDR3 region: CASSTRTGSEKLFF. The CDR3 DNA follows: TGTGCCAGCAGTACTCGGACAGGGTCTGAAAAACTGTTTTTT.